One T cell receptor (beta chain) is described in this entry. Trimming took 2 bases from V and 4 from J, leaving 14 bases between them. The CDR3 totals 15 residues. Germline loops: CDR1 SEHNR, CDR2 FQNEAQ (reference sequence). Assay used: immunoSEQ multiplex PCR; TCRdb lists only in-frame clones, some missing. This sample has about 130,000 clones, with around 93% found just once. The entry originates in a study of control samples from healthy donors and cancer patients. The rearrangement uses TRBV7-9 and TRBJ2-5; the D gene is possibly TRBD2 (6 bases). This receptor was obtained from a woman aged 45-65 years in good health. The specimen was blood. The CDR3 loop reads CASSLPGRSSETQYF. For the CDR3, the DNA is TGTGCCAGCAGCTTACCCGGGAGAAGCTCAGAGACCCAGTACTTC.